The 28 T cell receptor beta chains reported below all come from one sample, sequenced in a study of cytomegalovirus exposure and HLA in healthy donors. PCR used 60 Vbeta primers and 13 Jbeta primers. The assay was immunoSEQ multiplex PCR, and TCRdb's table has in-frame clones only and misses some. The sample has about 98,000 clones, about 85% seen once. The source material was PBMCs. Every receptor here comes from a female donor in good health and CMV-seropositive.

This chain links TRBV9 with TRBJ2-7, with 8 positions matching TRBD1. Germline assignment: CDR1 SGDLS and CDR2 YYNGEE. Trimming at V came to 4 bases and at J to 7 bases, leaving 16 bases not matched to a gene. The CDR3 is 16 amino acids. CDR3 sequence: CASSPEAGTGGGEQYF. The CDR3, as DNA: TGTGCCAGCAGCCCAGAGGCCGGGACAGGAGGCGGAGAGCAGTACTTC.

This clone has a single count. The CDR3 loop is CASSDRGPRDTQYF. CDR3 nucleotide sequence: TGTGCCAGCAGCGACAGGGGCCCCCGGGATACGCAGTATTTT. The chain joins TRBV6-5 to TRBJ2-3; 8 bases map to TRBD1. V was clipped by 6 bases and J by 6 bases; unmatched bases: 8. The CDR3 runs to 14 residues. Germline CDR1 reads MNHEY; CDR2 reads SVGAGI.

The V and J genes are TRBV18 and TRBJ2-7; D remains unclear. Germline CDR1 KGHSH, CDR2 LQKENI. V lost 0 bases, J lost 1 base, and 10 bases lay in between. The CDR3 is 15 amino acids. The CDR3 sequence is CASSPPNSYSYEQYF. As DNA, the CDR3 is TGTGCCAGCTCACCACCGAACAGTTATTCCTACGAGCAGTACTTC.

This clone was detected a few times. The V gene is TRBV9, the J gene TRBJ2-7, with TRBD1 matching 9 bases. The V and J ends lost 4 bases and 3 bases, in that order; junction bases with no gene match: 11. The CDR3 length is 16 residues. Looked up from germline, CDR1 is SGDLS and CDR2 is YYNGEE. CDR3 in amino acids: CASSTTGTGSIYEQYF. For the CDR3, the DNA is TGTGCCAGCAGCACCACAGGGACAGGGAGTATCTACGAGCAGTACTTC.

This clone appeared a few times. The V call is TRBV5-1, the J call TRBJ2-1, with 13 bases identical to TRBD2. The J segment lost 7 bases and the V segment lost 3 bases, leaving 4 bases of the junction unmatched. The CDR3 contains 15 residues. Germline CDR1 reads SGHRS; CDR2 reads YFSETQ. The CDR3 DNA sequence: TGCGCCAGCAGCTGGACTAGCGGGAGTGTGAATGAGCAGTTCTTC. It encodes CASSWTSGSVNEQFF.

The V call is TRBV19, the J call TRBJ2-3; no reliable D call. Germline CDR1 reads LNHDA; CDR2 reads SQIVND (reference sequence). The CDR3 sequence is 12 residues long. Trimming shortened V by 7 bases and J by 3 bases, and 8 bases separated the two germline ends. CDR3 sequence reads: CASNADTDTQYF. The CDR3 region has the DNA TGTGCCAGTAATGCAGATACAGATACGCAGTATTTT. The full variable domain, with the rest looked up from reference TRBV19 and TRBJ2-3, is DGGITQSPKYLFRKEGQNVTLSCEQNLNHDAMYWYRQDPGQGLRLIYYSQIVNDFQKGDIAEGYSVSREKKESFPLTVTSAQKNPTAFYLCASNADTDTQYFGPGTRLTVL.

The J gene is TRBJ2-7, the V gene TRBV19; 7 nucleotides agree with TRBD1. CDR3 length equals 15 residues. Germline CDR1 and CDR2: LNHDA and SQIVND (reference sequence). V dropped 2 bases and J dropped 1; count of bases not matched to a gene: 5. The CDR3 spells CASSIRDSYSYEQYF. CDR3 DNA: TGTGCCAGTAGTATAAGGGACAGTTATTCCTACGAGCAGTACTTC.

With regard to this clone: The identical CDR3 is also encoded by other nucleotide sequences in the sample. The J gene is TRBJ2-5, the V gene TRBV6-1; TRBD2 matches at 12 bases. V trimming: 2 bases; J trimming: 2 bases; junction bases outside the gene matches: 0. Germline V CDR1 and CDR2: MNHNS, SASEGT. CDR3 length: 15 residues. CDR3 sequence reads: CASSELAGGQETQYF. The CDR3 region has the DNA TGTGCCAGCAGTGAACTAGCGGGAGGGCAAGAGACCCAGTACTTC.

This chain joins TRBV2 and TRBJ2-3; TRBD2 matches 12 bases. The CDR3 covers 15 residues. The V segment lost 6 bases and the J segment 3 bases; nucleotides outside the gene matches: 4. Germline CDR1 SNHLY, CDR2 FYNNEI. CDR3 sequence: CASRATSGGTDTQYF. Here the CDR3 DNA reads TGTGCCAGCAGAGCCACTAGCGGGGGGACAGATACGCAGTATTTT.

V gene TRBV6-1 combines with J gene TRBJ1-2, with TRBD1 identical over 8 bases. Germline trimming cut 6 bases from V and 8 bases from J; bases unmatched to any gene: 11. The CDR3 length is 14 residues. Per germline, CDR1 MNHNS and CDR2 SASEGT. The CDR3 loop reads CASSKGQEVSGYTF. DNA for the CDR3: TGTGCCAGCAGCAAGGGACAGGAGGTTAGCGGCTACACCTTC.

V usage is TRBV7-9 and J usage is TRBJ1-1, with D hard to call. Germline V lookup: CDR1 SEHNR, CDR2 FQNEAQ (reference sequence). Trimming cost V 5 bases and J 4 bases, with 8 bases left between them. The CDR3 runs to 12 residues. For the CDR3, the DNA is TGTGCCAGCAGCCGTCTCAGCACTGAAGCTTTCTTT. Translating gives CASSRLSTEAFF.

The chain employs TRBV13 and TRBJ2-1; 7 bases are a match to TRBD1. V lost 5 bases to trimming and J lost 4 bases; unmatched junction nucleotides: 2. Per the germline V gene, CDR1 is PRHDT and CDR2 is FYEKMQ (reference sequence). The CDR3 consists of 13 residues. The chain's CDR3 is CASSGGQYNEQFF. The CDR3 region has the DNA TGTGCCAGCAGCGGGGGACAGTACAATGAGCAGTTCTTC.

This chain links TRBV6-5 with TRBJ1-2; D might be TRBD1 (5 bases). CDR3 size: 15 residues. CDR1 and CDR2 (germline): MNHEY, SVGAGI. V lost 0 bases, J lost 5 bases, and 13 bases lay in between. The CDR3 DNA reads TGTGCCAGCAGTTACTCACAGGACTATATTTATGGCTACACCTTC. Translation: CASSYSQDYIYGYTF.

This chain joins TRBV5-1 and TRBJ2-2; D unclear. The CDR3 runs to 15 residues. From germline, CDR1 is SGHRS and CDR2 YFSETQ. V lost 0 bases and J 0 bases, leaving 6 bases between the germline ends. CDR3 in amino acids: CASSLVRSNTGELFF. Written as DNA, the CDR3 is TGCGCCAGCAGCTTGGTCAGGTCGAACACCGGGGAGCTGTTTTTT.

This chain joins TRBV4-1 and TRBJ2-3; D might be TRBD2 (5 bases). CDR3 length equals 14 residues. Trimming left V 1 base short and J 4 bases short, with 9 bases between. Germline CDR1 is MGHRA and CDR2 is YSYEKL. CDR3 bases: TGCGCCAGCAGCCAAGTACTAGTTGCAGATACGCAGTATTTT. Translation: CASSQVLVADTQYF.

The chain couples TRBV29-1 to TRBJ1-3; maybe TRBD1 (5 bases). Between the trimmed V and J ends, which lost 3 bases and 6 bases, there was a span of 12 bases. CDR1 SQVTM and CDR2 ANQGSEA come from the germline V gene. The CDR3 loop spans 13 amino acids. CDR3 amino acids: CSVERGGENTIYF. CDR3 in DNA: TGCAGCGTTGAGAGGGGAGGTGAAAACACCATATATTTT.

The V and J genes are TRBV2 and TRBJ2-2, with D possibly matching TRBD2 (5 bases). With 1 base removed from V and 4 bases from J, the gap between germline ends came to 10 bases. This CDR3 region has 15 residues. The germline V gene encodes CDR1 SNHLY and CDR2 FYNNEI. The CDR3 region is CASSEGGFGTGELFF. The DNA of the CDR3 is TGTGCCAGCAGTGAAGGAGGGTTCGGCACCGGGGAGCTGTTTTTT.

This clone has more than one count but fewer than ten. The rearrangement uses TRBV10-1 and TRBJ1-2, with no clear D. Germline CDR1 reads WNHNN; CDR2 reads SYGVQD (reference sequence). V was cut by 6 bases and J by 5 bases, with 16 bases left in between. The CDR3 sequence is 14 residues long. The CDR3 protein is CASSDPEPAYGYTF. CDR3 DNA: TGCGCCAGCAGCGATCCGGAGCCGGCTTATGGCTACACCTTC.

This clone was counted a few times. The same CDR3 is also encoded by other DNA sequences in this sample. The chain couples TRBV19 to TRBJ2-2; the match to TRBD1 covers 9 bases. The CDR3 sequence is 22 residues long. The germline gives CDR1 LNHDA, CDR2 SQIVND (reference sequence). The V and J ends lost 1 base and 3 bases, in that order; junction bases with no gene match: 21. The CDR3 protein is CASSIVKSLDRGPPPYTGELFF. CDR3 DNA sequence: TGTGCCAGTAGTATAGTAAAATCGTTGGACAGGGGTCCACCCCCCTACACCGGGGAGCTGTTTTTT.

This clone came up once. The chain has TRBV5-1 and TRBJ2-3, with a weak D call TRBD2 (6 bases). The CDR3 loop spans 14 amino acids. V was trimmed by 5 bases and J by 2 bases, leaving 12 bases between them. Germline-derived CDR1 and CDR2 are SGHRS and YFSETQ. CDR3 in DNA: TGCGCCAGCAGTTGGGGGGAGGACACAGATACGCAGTATTTT. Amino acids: CASSWGEDTDTQYF.

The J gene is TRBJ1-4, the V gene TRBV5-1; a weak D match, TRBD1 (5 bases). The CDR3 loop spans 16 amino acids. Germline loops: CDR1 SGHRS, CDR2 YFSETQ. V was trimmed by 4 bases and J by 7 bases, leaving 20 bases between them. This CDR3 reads CASSPRGVREGEKLFF. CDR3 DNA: TGCGCCAGCAGCCCACGGGGGGTAAGAGAGGGTGAAAAACTGTTTTTT.

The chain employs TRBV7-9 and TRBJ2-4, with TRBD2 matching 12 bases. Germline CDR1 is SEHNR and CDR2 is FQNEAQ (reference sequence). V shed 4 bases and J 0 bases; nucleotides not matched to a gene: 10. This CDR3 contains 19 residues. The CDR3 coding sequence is TGTGCCAGCAGCTATCCTAGCGGGGGGGCCCTTCTAGCCAAAAACATTCAGTACTTC. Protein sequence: CASSYPSGGALLAKNIQYF.

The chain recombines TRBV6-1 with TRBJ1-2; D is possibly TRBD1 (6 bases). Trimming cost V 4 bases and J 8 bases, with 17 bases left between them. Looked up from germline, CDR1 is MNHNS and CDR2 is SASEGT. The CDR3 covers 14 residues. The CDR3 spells CASSVWTDLRGYTF. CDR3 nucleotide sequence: TGTGCCAGCAGTGTCTGGACAGACTTGAGGGGCTACACCTTC.

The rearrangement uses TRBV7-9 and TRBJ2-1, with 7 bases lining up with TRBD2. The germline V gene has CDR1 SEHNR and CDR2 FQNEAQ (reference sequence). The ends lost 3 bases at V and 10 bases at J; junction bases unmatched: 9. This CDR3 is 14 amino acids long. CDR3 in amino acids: CASSFVLGREEQFF. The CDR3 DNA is TGTGCCAGCAGCTTTGTACTAGGGCGGGAGGAGCAGTTCTTC.

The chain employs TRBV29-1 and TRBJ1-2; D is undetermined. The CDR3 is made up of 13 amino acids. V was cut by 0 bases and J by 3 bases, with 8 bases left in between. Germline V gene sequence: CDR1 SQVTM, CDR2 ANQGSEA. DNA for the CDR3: TGCAGCGTTGAAGACACAGTGGACTATGGCTACACCTTC. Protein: CSVEDTVDYGYTF.

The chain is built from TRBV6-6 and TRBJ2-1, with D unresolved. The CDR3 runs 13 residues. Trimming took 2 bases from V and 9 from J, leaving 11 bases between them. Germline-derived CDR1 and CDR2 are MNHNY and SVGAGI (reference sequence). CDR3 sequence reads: CASSYRPGGEQFF. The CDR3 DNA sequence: TGTGCCAGCAGTTACCGTCCGGGTGGTGAGCAGTTCTTC.

The CDR3: CASTRSWTGGQAQYF. In DNA form, the CDR3 reads TGTGCCAGCACTAGAAGCTGGACAGGGGGCCAGGCCCAGTACTTC. V gene TRBV6-1 combines with J gene TRBJ2-5, with 11 bases that match TRBD1. This CDR3 region has 15 residues. V shed 7 bases, J shed 9 bases, and the junction held 13 bases outside the gene matches. The germline V gene has CDR1 MNHNS and CDR2 SASEGT.

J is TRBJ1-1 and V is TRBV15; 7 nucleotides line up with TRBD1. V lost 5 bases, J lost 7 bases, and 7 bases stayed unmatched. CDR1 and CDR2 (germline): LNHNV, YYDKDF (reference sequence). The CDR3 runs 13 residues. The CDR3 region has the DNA TGTGCCACCAGCGTTTGGGGGGACAGTGAAGCTTTCTTT. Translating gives CATSVWGDSEAFF.